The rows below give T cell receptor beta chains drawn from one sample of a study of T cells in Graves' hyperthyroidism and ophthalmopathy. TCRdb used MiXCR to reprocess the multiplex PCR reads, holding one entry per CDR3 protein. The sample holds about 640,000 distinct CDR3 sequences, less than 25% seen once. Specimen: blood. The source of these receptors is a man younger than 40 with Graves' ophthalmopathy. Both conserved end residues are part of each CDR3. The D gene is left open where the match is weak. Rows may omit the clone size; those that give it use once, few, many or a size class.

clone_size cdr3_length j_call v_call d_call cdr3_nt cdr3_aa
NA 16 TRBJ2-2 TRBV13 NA TGTGCCAGCAGCTTATTCGGGGGCGCTGGGACCGGGGAGCTGTTTTTT CASSLFGGAGTGELFF
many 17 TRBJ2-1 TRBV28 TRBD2 TGTGCCACCTGTCCCGGGACTAGCGGGAGGGGATACAATGAGCAGTTCTTC CATCPGTSGRGYNEQFF
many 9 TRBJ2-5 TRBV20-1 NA TGCAGTGCTGCGGTGGCCCAGTACTTC CSAAVAQYF
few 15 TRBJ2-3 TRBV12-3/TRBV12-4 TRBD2 TGTGCCAGCAGTACTAGCGTCGTAAGCACAGATACGCAGTATTTT CASSTSVVSTDTQYF
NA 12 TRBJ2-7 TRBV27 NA TGTGCCAGCGGAGGGAAAACCTACGAGCAGTACTTC CASGGKTYEQYF
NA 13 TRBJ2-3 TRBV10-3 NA TGTGCCACCACGGCAGCGGGTGGGGATACGCATTATTTT CATTAAGGDTHYF
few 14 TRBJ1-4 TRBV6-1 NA TGTGCCAGCAACAACTACGGGGGTTCGGAAAAACTGTTTTTT CASNNYGGSEKLFF
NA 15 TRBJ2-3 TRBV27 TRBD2 TGTGCCAGCAGTTGGGGCGGGGGAAGGATAGATACGCAGTATTTT CASSWGGGRIDTQYF
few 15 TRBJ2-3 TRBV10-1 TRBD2 TGCGCCAGCAATGCCGGGACTAGCGGCACAGATACGCAGTATTTT CASNAGTSGTDTQYF
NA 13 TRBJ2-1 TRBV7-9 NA TGTGCCAGCCGGGGGGCATCGGACAATGAGCAGTTCTTC CASRGASDNEQFF
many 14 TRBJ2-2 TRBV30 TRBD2 TGTGCCTGGATTGAAGCGGGAGGGACCGGGGAGCTGTTTTTT CAWIEAGGTGELFF
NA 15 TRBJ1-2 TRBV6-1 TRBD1 TGTGCCAGCAGTACGGGGACAGGAGCTAACTATGGCTACACCTTC CASSTGTGANYGYTF
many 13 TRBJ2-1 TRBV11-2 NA TGTGCCAGCAGCTTTAGTACCTACAATAAGCAGTTCTTC CASSFSTYNKQFF
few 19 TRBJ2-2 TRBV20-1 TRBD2 TGCAGTGCTAGAGATTTAGGCCAGCGGGAGGGCCGGAACACCGGGGAGCTGTTTTTT CSARDLGQREGRNTGELFF
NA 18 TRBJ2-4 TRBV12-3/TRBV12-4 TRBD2 TGTGCCACCTGTCCGGGGGGGGTGAATAAAAGAGCCAAAAACATTCAGTACTTC CATCPGGVNKRAKNIQYF
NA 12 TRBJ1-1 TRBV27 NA TGTGCCAGCACAACTCTTAGGGGGGAAGCTTTCTTT CASTTLRGEAFF
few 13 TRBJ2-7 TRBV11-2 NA TGTGCCAGCAGCCGGGGACGGACGGGCGAGCAGTACTTC CASSRGRTGEQYF
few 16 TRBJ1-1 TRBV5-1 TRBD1 TGCGCCAGCAGCTTGAGTGGCGGACAGGTGAACACTGAAGCTTTCTTT CASSLSGGQVNTEAFF
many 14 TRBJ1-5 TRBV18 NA TGTGCCAGCTCGAAGGACACTAGCAATCAGCCCCAGCATTTT CASSKDTSNQPQHF
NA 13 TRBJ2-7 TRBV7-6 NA TGTGCCAGCAGCTTGAACAGGCGGTACGAGCAGTACTTC CASSLNRRYEQYF
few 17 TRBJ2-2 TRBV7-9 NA TGTGCCAGCAGCTTAGGGCCGGGGGCGTTACACACCGGGGAGCTGTTTTTT CASSLGPGALHTGELFF
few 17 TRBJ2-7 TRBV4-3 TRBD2 TGCGCCAGCAGCCAAGGAACTTCTGCTAGCGGGTCCTACGAGCAGTACTTC CASSQGTSASGSYEQYF
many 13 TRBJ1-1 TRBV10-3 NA TGTGCCATCAGTGAAGTTAAGAACACTGAAGCTTTCTTT CAISEVKNTEAFF
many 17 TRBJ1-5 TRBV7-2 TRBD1 TGTGCCAGCAGCTTAGCGCTAGGGACAGGGGGCGGTCAGCCCCAGCATTTT CASSLALGTGGGQPQHF
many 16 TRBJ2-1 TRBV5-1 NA TGCGCCAGCAGCTTGGAGGGCGGAGGGGTGTACAATGAGCAGTTCTTC CASSLEGGGVYNEQFF
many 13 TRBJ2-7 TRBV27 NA TGTGCCAGCAGTTTTTCTGGGTTCTACGAGCAGTACTTC CASSFSGFYEQYF
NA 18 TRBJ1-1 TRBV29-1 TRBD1 TGCAGCGTCCGAATTAGAGGGGGCTCAGACATAAAGAGCACTGAAGCTTTCTTT CSVRIRGGSDIKSTEAFF
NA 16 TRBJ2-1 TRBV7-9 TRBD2 TGTGCCAGCAGCTTACAGGGCGGGAGGGCCTACAATGAGCAGTTCTTC CASSLQGGRAYNEQFF
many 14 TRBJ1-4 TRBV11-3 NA TGTGCCAGCAGCTTCACAGGTCCCAATGAAAAACTGTTTTTT CASSFTGPNEKLFF
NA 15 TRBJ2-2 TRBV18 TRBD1 TGTGCCAGCTCACCAAGGGGGCAGGGCATACGGGAGCTGTTTTTT CASSPRGQGIRELFF
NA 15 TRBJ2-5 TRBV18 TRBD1 TGTGCCAGCTCACCAGGACGGACAGGGCGGGAGACCCAGTACTTC CASSPGRTGRETQYF
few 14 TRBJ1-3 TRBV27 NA TGTGCCAGCAGTTTATCTAGACAGGGAAACACCATATATTTT CASSLSRQGNTIYF
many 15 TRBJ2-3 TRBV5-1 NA TGTGCCAGCAGTTTATCGGGACCGAGCACAGATACGCAGTATTTT CASSLSGPSTDTQYF
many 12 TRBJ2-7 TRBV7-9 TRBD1 TGTGCCAGCAGCTCTGACAGGGAAAAGCAGTACTTC CASSSDREKQYF
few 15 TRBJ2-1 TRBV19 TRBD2 TGTGCCAGTAGTATGCGGGAGAGATCCTACAATGAGCAGTTCTTC CASSMRERSYNEQFF
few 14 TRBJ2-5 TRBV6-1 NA TGTGCCAGCAGGCCTACGTGGGGGGAAGAGACCCAGTACTTC CASRPTWGEETQYF
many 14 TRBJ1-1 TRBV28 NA TGTGCCAGCAGTTTATATTCCGTGAACACTGAAGCTTTCTTT CASSLYSVNTEAFF
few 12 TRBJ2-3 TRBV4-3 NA TGCGCCAGCAGCCAGGGGTCCGGTACGCAGTATTTT CASSQGSGTQYF
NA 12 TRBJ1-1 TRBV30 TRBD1 TGTGCCTGGAGCCCTACAGGGGTAGGAGCTTTCTTT CAWSPTGVGAFF
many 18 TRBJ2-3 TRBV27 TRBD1 TGTGCCAGCAGTTTGAGGGCGGGGACAGGGGGCTTCACAGATACGCAGTATTTT CASSLRAGTGGFTDTQYF
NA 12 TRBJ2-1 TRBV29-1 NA TGCAGCGTTGTTGAGAGGGTTAATGAGCAGTTCTTC CSVVERVNEQFF
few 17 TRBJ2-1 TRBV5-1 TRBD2 TGCGCCAGCAGCTTGGGGGGGACTAGCGGGACATACAATGAGCAGTTCTTC CASSLGGTSGTYNEQFF
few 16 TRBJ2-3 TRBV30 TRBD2 TGTGCCTGGAGTGCCCTCGGAGCGGGAGTGGCAGATACGCAGTATTTT CAWSALGAGVADTQYF
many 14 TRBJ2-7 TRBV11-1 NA TGTGCCAGCAGCGTAGGGTGGAGCTCCTACGAGCAGTACTTC CASSVGWSSYEQYF
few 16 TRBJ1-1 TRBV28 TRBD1 TGTGCCAGCTGGAACAGGGGGCGAGGTTCGAACACTGAAGCTTTCTTT CASWNRGRGSNTEAFF
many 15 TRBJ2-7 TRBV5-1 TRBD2 TGCGCCAGCAGCTTTCTAGCGGGAGGTTCCCGCGAGCAGTACTTC CASSFLAGGSREQYF
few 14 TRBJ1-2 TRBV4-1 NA TGCGCCAGCAGCCAACCTACGGACAGAGAGGGCTACACCTTC CASSQPTDREGYTF
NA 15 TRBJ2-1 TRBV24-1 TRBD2 TGTGCCACCAGTGCCCCAGGACTAGCGGGAGGTGAGCAGTTCTTC CATSAPGLAGGEQFF
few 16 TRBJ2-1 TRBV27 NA TGTGCCAGCAGGACCTTTAAAGGAGTACAGGGCAATGAGCAGTTCTTC CASRTFKGVQGNEQFF
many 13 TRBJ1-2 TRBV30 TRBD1 TGTGCCTGGGTTCCGGGACAGGGTTATGGCTACACCTTC CAWVPGQGYGYTF
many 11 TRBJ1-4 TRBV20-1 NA TGCAGTGCCGAGCCAGAGGGGGAACTGTTTTTT CSAEPEGELFF
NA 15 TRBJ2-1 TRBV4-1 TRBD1 TGCGCCAGCAGCCAAGAGACAGGGACCTACAATGAGCAGTCCTTC CASSQETGTYNEQSF
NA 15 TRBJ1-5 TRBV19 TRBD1 TGTGCCAGTAGAAGACGGGACAGGGACAATCAGCCCCAGCATTTT CASRRRDRDNQPQHF
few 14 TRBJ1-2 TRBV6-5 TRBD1 TGTGCCAGCAGTTACTCGAAGGGACAGGGTGGCTACACCTTC CASSYSKGQGGYTF
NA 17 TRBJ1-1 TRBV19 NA NA CASNFFGERGYETEAFF